This TCR beta chain is drawn from a study of T-cell memory formation after mild COVID-19 (dated by TCRdb to the early 2020s). Regarding the study in general: Most TCR sequence clusters were specific to one of the two donors. In a couple of donors, T-cell clones that expanded and contracted after mild COVID-19 were followed by sequencing TCRalpha and TCRbeta repertoires longitudinally. Two young, previously healthy adult volunteers, one female and one male, were included in the cohort.

This clonotype was observed a handful of times. Its antigen has not been determined. Base qualities are not provided; no much larger clone lies one nucleotide away. Here is what the overall study found, with its caveats: Only a couple of mild cases were covered by the study, and larger cohorts that include severe cases with pre-infection samples were considered necessary. The detection of some responding clones in pre-infection memory suggests that pre-existing cross-reactive memory T cells joined the SARS-CoV-2 response. Whether the second-wave clones peaking on day 37 were SARS-CoV-2 specific was not confirmed. Contracting CD4+ clones appeared mostly in the CM and EM memory subsets, whereas CD8+ clones were enriched in EMRA. Clones contracting from day 15 to 85 had balanced CD4/CD8 phenotypes, while a second wave expanding from day 15 to 37 was biased towards CD4+.

Reads for this sample came from an Illumina NovaSeq 6000. cDNA libraries for TCRalpha and TCRbeta were prepared by 5'RACE using constant-segment primers, with sample barcodes and unique molecular identifiers added. Trizol reagent was used to extract RNA from every sample. Libraries were amplified in two PCR steps, with a second sample barcode and Illumina TruSeq adapters added in the second step. Sequencing of libraries was performed on an Illumina NovaSeq with 2 x 150 bp paired-end reads. In the source study's methods: The reads were demultiplexed and collapsed into UMI-guided consensus sequences using migec v1.2.7. With mixcr v2.1.11, UMI consensuses were aligned to TRA and TRB V and J templates and assembled into clonotypes. A clonotype was counted as expanded or contracted only if both edgeR and NoisET called the change significant, with noise models trained on biological replicates. For edgeR calls, the cutoffs were a false discovery rate-adjusted p below 0.01 and a log2 fold-change threshold of 1. As an exploratory analysis of dynamics, max-normalized trajectories of the 1000 most abundant clonotypes were examined by PCA with hierarchical clustering. Each responding clone was given a CD4 or CD8 phenotype based on the CD4+ and CD8+ repertoires, which had been sequenced separately. In-frame beta chains were kept once TCRdb had trimmed the public reads at Q25 with fastp and called clones with MiXCR. Rows with one shared CDR3 protein collapse into an entry with the most common genes and DNA. TCRdb, rather than the study authors, made the V and J calls. The sample data list 350,000 to 500,000 distinct CDR3 sequences, and roughly 17% of these were observed just once. Together, the top ten hold 20% to 25% of the sample.

Reading from cysteine to phenylalanine, the CDR3 counts 12 amino acids. Only the CDR3 region is kept as DNA, spanning 36 bases read in frame from base 1. V loses 4 bases of germline sequence and J loses 3 bases, and the interval between the two ends is 4 bases. The germline V gene encodes CDR1 LNHDA and CDR2 SQIVND (reference sequence). Ficoll-Paque density gradient centrifugation was used to isolate PBMCs. The sequence joins TRBV19 to TRBJ1-5; no confident D gene assignment can be made. This TCR was sampled from a young man who had mild COVID-19 (a few samples of this study predate the infection). The sample titles of this study are shuffled in the database, so cell type and time point are left out; the donor was told from shared clones. Sequencing was performed on PBMCs or a T cell subset sorted from them (not recorded which). The CDR3 protein: CASSTYNQPQHF. The nucleotides are TGTGCCAGTAGTACTTACAATCAGCCCCAGCATTTT.